This TCR beta chain comes out of a study of blood T cell repertoires in COVID-19 (TCRdb year 2020). With regard to the full study: Collaborator samples came from the United States, Italy and Spain and covered acute and convalescent phases of COVID-19. Samples were obtained from the ongoing ImmuneRACE study (first 160 participants) and from about 1,300 subjects provided by 6 global collaborators. Nearly every sample came with metadata listing a de-identified subject ID, COVID-19 status, age in years and sex. The dataset comprised deeply sampled blood TCRbeta repertoires from subjects exposed to, actively infected with, or recovered from COVID-19. Where available, HLA class I and class II types were taken from metadata supplied by the sample provider and were not determined by assay-based typing. A freely available public database, intended as a resource for researchers studying the immune response to SARS-CoV-2, is where the repertoires were released. The prospective study material was composed of cDNA or gDNA derived from T cells, B-cell-depleted T cells, or PBMCs. Here is what the overall study found, with its caveats: Clinical and demographic metadata were provided uncurated, with the amount varying by source and participant.

Germline trimming: 2 bases from V, 7 bases from J; junction bases outside gene matches: 2. Based on the germline V gene (reference sequence), the CDR1 and CDR2 sequences are LNHNV and YYDKDF. The cysteine opens and the phenylalanine closes a CDR3 of 12 amino acids. CDR3 DNA only is kept here, 36 bases in frame from base 1. About this clone itself: Its antigen is unknown. No quality values exist for individual bases; no much larger clone is one base distant.

Participants in the prospective study were enrolled through a virtual design, were aged about 18 to 100 years, and lived in roughly 24 United States geographic areas. In the prospective study, participants were assigned to cohorts based on the clinical history participants reported in a screening survey and a study questionnaire. In the prospective study, mobile phlebotomists collected whole blood, serum and a nasopharyngeal or oropharyngeal swab from each participant. Prospective study participants could optionally give additional blood draws and questionnaires over an approximately two-month period. Blood samples from the prospective study were shipped frozen or at room temperature prior to DNA extraction. TCRbeta CDR3 regions were amplified from genomic DNA by means of the immunoSEQ Assay, a bias-controlled multiplex PCR. In the source study's methods: The number of nucleated cells in each sample was estimated from the amplification of reference gene primers within the assay. Sequence reads were collapsed and filtered to measure the absolute abundance of every unique TCRbeta CDR3 rearrangement. For each sample, productive Simpson clonality was calculated by taking the square root of Simpson's diversity index across productive rearrangements. Drawn from immuneACCESS, this table holds only the in-frame rearrangements with V and J called that TCRdb kept. Clones are partly lost; checked studies trace under half to an unresolved V gene and leave the rest unexplained. V and J calls and clone size are copied from that table; D and trimming were computed from the DNA. This sample has a few hundred thousand clones in its table, and around 80% of those were observed once. Together, the top ten hold approximately 7.4% of the sample.

The TCR sequence derives from a woman between 40 and 50 years old with acute COVID-19. The chain was built from TRBV15 and TRBJ2-7; TRBD1 matches 7 bases in the middle. The sequenced sample consisted of PBMCs or T cells enriched from blood (not recorded which). DNA sequence: TGTGCCACCAGCAGAATGACAGGGGAGCAGTACTTC. It translates to CATSRMTGEQYF. Beyond the CDR3, the reference TRBV15 and TRBJ2-7 genes provide the residues; the full variable domain reads: DAMVIQNPRYQVTQFGKPVTLSCSQTLNHNVMYWYQQKSSQAPKLLFHYYDKDFNNEADTPDNFQSRRPNTSFCFLDIRSPGLGDTAMYLCATSRMTGEQYFGPGTRLTVT.